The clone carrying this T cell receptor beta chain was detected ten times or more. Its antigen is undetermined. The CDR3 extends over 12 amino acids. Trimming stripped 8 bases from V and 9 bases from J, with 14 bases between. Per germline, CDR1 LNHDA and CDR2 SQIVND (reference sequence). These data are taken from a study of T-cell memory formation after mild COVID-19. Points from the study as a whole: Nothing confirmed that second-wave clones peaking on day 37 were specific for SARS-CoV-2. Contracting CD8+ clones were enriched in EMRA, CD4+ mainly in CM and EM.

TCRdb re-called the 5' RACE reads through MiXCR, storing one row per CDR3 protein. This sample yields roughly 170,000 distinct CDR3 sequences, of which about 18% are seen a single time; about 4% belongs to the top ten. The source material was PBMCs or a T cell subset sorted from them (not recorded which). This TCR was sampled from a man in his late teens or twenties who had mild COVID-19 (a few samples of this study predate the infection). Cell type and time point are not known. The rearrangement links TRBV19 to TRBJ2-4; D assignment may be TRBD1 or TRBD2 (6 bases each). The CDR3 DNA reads TGTGCCAGTGGAGGGGGGCTGGGCATTCAGTACTTC. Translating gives CASGGGLGIQYF. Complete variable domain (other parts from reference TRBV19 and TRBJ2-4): DGGITQSPKYLFRKEGQNVTLSCEQNLNHDAMYWYRQDPGQGLRLIYYSQIVNDFQKGDIAEGYSVSREKKESFPLTVTSAQKNPTAFYLCASGGGLGIQYFGAGTRLSVL.